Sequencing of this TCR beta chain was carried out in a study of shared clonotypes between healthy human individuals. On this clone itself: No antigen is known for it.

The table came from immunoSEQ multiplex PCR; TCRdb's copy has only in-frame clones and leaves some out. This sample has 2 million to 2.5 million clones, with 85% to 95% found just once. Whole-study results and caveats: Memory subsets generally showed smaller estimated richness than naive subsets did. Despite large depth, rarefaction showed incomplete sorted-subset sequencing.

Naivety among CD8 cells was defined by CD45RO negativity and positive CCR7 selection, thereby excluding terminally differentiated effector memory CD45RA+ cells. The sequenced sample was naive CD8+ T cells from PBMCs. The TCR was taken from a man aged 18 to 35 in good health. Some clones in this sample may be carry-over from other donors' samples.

The CDR3 DNA is TGTGCCAGTAGCTCCGGGGGATGGGGCACTGAAGCTTTCTTT. This sequence encodes CASSSGGWGTEAFF. The chain couples TRBV19 to TRBJ1-1; D perhaps matches TRBD1 (5 bases). The V end was cut by 6 bases, the J end by 4 bases, with 15 bases between. Germline CDR1 LNHDA, CDR2 SQIVND (reference sequence). The CDR3 totals 14 residues. The full variable domain, rest sourced from reference TRBV19 and TRBJ1-1, is DGGITQSPKYLFRKEGQNVTLSCEQNLNHDAMYWYRQDPGQGLRLIYYSQIVNDFQKGDIAEGYSVSREKKESFPLTVTSAQKNPTAFYLCASSSGGWGTEAFFGQGTRLTVV.